These 25 T cell receptor beta chains originate from one sample sequenced in a study of blood T cell repertoires in COVID-19. Sequenced by immunoSEQ multiplex PCR; TCRdb stores in-frame clones only, minus some. The sample records about 90,000 clones, approximately 80% being singletons. The sequenced sample consisted of peripheral blood. Every receptor here comes from an elderly woman with active or convalescent COVID-19.

The chain employs TRBV9 and TRBJ1-2; possible D gene TRBD1, 5 bases. Germline V gives CDR1 SGDLS, CDR2 YYNGEE. The length of the CDR3 is 14 residues. Trimming left V 1 base short and J 0 bases short, with 7 bases between. CDR3 residues: CASSVQGANYGYTF. The DNA of the CDR3 is TGTGCCAGCAGCGTACAGGGTGCTAACTATGGCTACACCTTC.

This clone was recorded once. This chain links TRBV28 with TRBJ1-2; weak D call: TRBD1 (5 bases). The ends were cut back, 7 bases at V and 6 bases at J, with 21 bases in the middle. CDR1 MDHEN and CDR2 SYDVKM come from the germline V gene. The CDR3 is 15 amino acids. Written as DNA, the CDR3 is TGTGCCAGCACACAGAGGGGAGGGCCAGGGCATGGCTACACCTTC. This gives the protein CASTQRGGPGHGYTF.

The chain employs TRBV25-1 and TRBJ2-1, with 7 positions matching TRBD2. The CDR3 spans 16 residues. In germline, CDR1 is MGHDK, CDR2 SYGVNS. Trimming at V came to 8 bases and at J to 2 bases, leaving 12 bases not matched to a gene. The chain's CDR3 is CASAQRTGGTYNEQFF. DNA for the CDR3: TGTGCCAGCGCACAAAGGACGGGGGGAACCTACAATGAGCAGTTCTTC.

The chain combines TRBV18 with TRBJ2-2, with 10 bases matching TRBD1. The CDR3 runs 18 residues. V gave up 2 bases and J gave up 2 bases; unmatched junction bases: 8. The germline V gene encodes CDR1 KGHSH and CDR2 LQKENI. This CDR3 reads CASSPGDRGPKNTGELFF. The CDR3 DNA follows: TGTGCCAGCTCACCAGGGGACAGGGGTCCTAAAAACACCGGGGAGCTGTTTTTT. The entire variable domain, with the rest obtained from reference TRBV18 and TRBJ2-2, is as follows: NAGVMQNPRHLVRRRGQEARLRCSPMKGHSHVYWYRQLPEEGLKFMVYLQKENIIDESGMPKERFSAEFPKEGPSILRIQQVVRGDSAAYFCASSPGDRGPKNTGELFFGEGSRLTVL.

J is TRBJ1-4 and V is TRBV10-3; D call uncertain. The CDR3 has 15 residues. V was trimmed by 4 bases and J by 3 bases, leaving 12 bases between them. From germline, CDR1 is ENHRY and CDR2 SYGVKD. This CDR3 is CAISAAGLANEKLFF. The CDR3 nucleotides are TGTGCCATCAGTGCCGCCGGGTTGGCTAATGAAAAACTGTTTTTT.

The chain recombines TRBV6-1 with TRBJ2-3; D is uncertain. Germline CDR1 is MNHNS and CDR2 is SASEGT. V lost 3 bases and J 3 bases, leaving 13 bases between the germline ends. The CDR3 spans 15 residues. The CDR3, as DNA: TGTGCCAGCAGTGACATTAGCTTTATGACAGATACGCAGTATTTT. Protein product: CASSDISFMTDTQYF.

Only one count was recorded for this clone. This chain uses TRBV4-2 with TRBJ2-7; 7 bases agree with TRBD2. This CDR3 is 14 amino acids long. V trimming: 4 bases; J trimming: 0 bases; junction bases outside the gene matches: 3. From germline, CDR1 is LGHNA and CDR2 YNFKEQ. The CDR3 bases are TGTGCCAGCAGCCTGGGAGGGAGCTCCTACGAGCAGTACTTC. Its translation: CASSLGGSSYEQYF.

The chain combines TRBV10-1 with TRBJ2-1, with TRBD1 as a possible D gene (6 bases). Germline assignment: CDR1 WNHNN and CDR2 SYGVQD (reference sequence). CDR3 length: 15 amino acids. V lost 5 bases and J 5 bases, leaving 16 bases between the germline ends. DNA for the CDR3: TGCGCCAGCAGTTCTACTCCTGGGGGCAACAATGAGCAGTTCTTC. This translates into CASSSTPGGNNEQFF.

The chain employs TRBV29-1 and TRBJ2-1; 7 nucleotides match TRBD2. Germline V CDR1 and CDR2: SQVTM, ANQGSEA. After removal of 2 bases from V and 0 bases from J, the junction contained 7 bases not matched to a gene. This CDR3 comprises 16 residues. CDR3 in DNA: TGCAGCGTTGAATCGGGGAGGGCAGGCTCCTACAATGAGCAGTTCTTC. It translates to CSVESGRAGSYNEQFF.

The chain employs TRBV5-1 and TRBJ1-6; D is ambiguous. The germline gives CDR1 SGHRS, CDR2 YFSETQ. The CDR3 totals 18 residues. Trimming pared 1 base from V and 10 bases from J, leaving 24 bases between. In nucleotides, the CDR3 is TGCGCCAGCAGCTTGACCGGCATGGAGGGCGTCCGTATGTCACCCCTCCACTTT. Protein: CASSLTGMEGVRMSPLHF.

V is TRBV18 and J is TRBJ2-5; possible D gene TRBD1, 6 bases. The CDR3 has 17 residues. CDR1 is KGHSH and CDR2 is LQKENI in the germline V gene. V was pared by 3 bases and J by 4 bases, with 21 bases between. The CDR3 reads CASSPFLDSRIGETQYF. The CDR3 DNA is TGTGCCAGCTCACCCTTCCTGGACAGCCGGATAGGAGAGACCCAGTACTTC.

The chain uses TRBV28 and TRBJ1-2, with unresolved D. V was trimmed by 3 bases and J by 4 bases, leaving 6 bases between them. The CDR3 consists of 12 residues. The germline V gene has CDR1 MDHEN and CDR2 SYDVKM. The CDR3: CASSFAGYGYTF. The CDR3 nucleotides are TGTGCCAGCAGTTTTGCAGGCTATGGCTACACCTTC.

The chain recombines TRBV27 with TRBJ2-7; 9 bases line up with TRBD1. The ends lost 5 bases at V and 3 bases at J; junction bases unmatched: 5. CDR1 is MNHEY and CDR2 is SMNVEV in the germline V gene (reference sequence). The CDR3 is 14 amino acids. The CDR3 sequence: CASSQDRGDYEQYF. CDR3 DNA sequence: TGTGCCAGCAGTCAGGACAGGGGAGACTACGAGCAGTACTTC.

The V and J genes are TRBV2 and TRBJ2-1; the D gene is possibly TRBD1 (5 bases). Germline CDR1 is SNHLY and CDR2 is FYNNEI. The CDR3 has 13 residues. V lost 4 bases and J lost 4, with 8 bases in between. In DNA form, the CDR3 reads TGTGCCAGCAGTGTAGGGGCGTACAATGAGCAGTTCTTC. Protein sequence: CASSVGAYNEQFF.

The chain combines TRBV28 with TRBJ2-7; a possible D gene is TRBD1 (6 bases). V dropped 5 bases and J dropped 1 base, with 18 bases sitting between them. In germline, CDR1 is MDHEN, CDR2 SYDVKM. This CDR3 has 16 residues. The CDR3 DNA follows: TGTGCCAGCAGTCAGGGCCAGGGGCGACTATCCTACGAGCAGTACTTC. Its translation: CASSQGQGRLSYEQYF. The entire variable domain, with the rest obtained from reference TRBV28 and TRBJ2-7, is as follows: DVKVTQSSRYLVKRTGEKVFLECVQDMDHENMFWYRQDPGLGLRLIYFSYDVKMKEKGDIPEGYSVSREKKERFSLILESASTNQTSMYLCASSQGQGRLSYEQYFGPGTRLTVT.

This sequence joins TRBV7-2 and TRBJ2-4; 9 nucleotides match TRBD2. Germline-derived CDR1 and CDR2 are SGHTA and FQGNSA. The V and J ends lost 5 bases and 11 bases, in that order; junction bases with no gene match: 7. CDR3 length equals 13 residues. The CDR3 DNA reads as TGTGCCAGCAGCGCAGGGACTAGCCGCTTTCAGTACTTC. This codes for CASSAGTSRFQYF.

This clone has only a few counts. The chain couples TRBV6-5 to TRBJ2-7; 13 bases fit TRBD2. V shed 5 bases and J 3 bases; nucleotides not matched to a gene: 4. The CDR3 consists of 15 residues. From germline, CDR1 is MNHEY and CDR2 SVGAGI. DNA of the CDR3: TGTGCCAGCAGTCGTTGGACTAGCGGGAGCTACGAGCAGTACTTC. Encoded protein: CASSRWTSGSYEQYF.

The chain uses TRBV7-7 and TRBJ2-6; D possibly corresponds to TRBD1 (6 bases). Germline lookup yields CDR1 SSHAT and CDR2 FNYEAQ (reference sequence). The V end was cut by 4 bases, the J end by 0 bases, with 13 bases between. The CDR3 is 17 amino acids. Here the CDR3 DNA reads TGTGCCAGCAGCTCTAGCTTAGGGGGCTCTGGGGCCAACGTCCTGACTTTC. Translated: CASSSSLGGSGANVLTF.

The chain links TRBV2 to TRBJ2-7; 9 bases are a match to TRBD1. CDR1 and CDR2 (germline): SNHLY, FYNNEI. V lost 6 bases to trimming and J lost 0 bases; unmatched junction nucleotides: 6. This CDR3 is built from 15 residues. CDR3 bases: TGTGCCAGCAGGAGGGACAGGGAATCCTCCTACGAGCAGTACTTC. This gives the protein CASRRDRESSYEQYF.

The rearrangement joins TRBV11-3 to TRBJ2-7, with D possibly TRBD2 on 6 matching bases. The CDR3 is made up of 14 amino acids. V was shortened by 4 bases and J by 3 bases, with 13 bases between the two germline ends. Germline V gives CDR1 SGHNT, CDR2 YENEEA. Written as DNA, the CDR3 is TGTGCCAGCAGCTCCGGGACTTTCGTCTACGAGCAGTACTTC. Protein: CASSSGTFVYEQYF.

The chain has TRBV28 and TRBJ1-6, with 8 bases that match TRBD1. The CDR3 extends over 15 amino acids. Germline-derived CDR1 and CDR2 are MDHEN and SYDVKM. Unmatched junction bases numbered 10, after V lost 7 bases and J lost 8 bases. For the CDR3, the DNA is TGTGCCAGCACCCCCAGGGGGCTAGTTCATTCACCCCTCCACTTT. The encoded protein is CASTPRGLVHSPLHF.

A few counts support this clone. The chain is built from TRBV19 and TRBJ1-5; no reliable D call. Between the trimmed V and J ends, which lost 4 bases and 2 bases, there was a span of 12 bases. CDR1 is LNHDA and CDR2 is SQIVND in the germline V gene (reference sequence). The CDR3 spans 15 residues. The CDR3 DNA sequence: TGTGCCAGTAGTACCTACCAAGGAGGCAATCAGCCCCAGCATTTT. It is translated as CASSTYQGGNQPQHF.

This rearrangement joins TRBV29-1 to TRBJ1-1; 10 nucleotides agree with TRBD1. The J segment lost 4 bases and the V segment lost 1 base, leaving 6 bases of the junction unmatched. This CDR3 is 15 amino acids long. Per the germline V gene, CDR1 is SQVTM and CDR2 is ANQGSEA. CDR3: CSVEVGGQGGTEAFF. CDR3 nucleotides: TGCAGCGTTGAAGTAGGTGGACAGGGGGGCACTGAAGCTTTCTTT.

This CDR3 reads CASSHQPGLAGVPSYNEQFF. Here the CDR3 DNA reads TGCGCCAGCAGCCACCAACCGGGACTAGCGGGGGTCCCCTCCTACAATGAGCAGTTCTTC. The chain couples TRBV4-1 to TRBJ2-1, with TRBD2 matching 14 bases. The V gene end was trimmed by 3 bases and the J gene end by 0 bases; junction bases not matched to a gene: 10. Germline V gives CDR1 MGHRA, CDR2 YSYEKL. The CDR3 extends over 20 amino acids.

CDR3 amino acids: CASSSGLAHTYEQYF. In DNA form, the CDR3 reads TGTGCCAGCAGTTCGGGACTAGCTCATACCTACGAGCAGTACTTC. This sequence joins TRBV7-2 and TRBJ2-7; 9 nucleotides line up with TRBD2. This CDR3 comprises 15 residues. V was pared by 6 bases and J by 2 bases, with 8 bases of the junction left unmatched. The germline CDR1 and CDR2 sequences are SGHTA and FQGNSA. The whole variable domain, filled in from reference TRBV7-2 and TRBJ2-7, reads GAGVSQSPSNKVTEKGKDVELRCDPISGHTALYWYRQSLGQGLEFLIYFQGNSAPDKSGLPSDRFSAERTGGSVSTLTIQRTQQEDSAVYLCASSSGLAHTYEQYFGPGTRLTVT.